Following are 22 T cell receptor beta chains from one sample sequenced in a study of T cell changes during pregnancy in multiple sclerosis (dated by TCRdb to between 2017 and 2020). To prepare the library, the immunoSEQ multiplex PCR assay was applied. Sourced from immuneACCESS, this table was stored by TCRdb with only in-frame sequences that have V and J called. A share of the clones is absent; for the studies checked, an unresolved V gene accounts for under half, and the remainder has no known explanation. Present in this sample are 20,000 to 25,000 clones, about 88% of which were seen just once. 6% to 8.5% of the sample goes to the ten largest clones. This sample comprised CD8+ T cells from peripheral blood mononuclear cells, obtained after pregnancy. These receptors all come from a female donor with multiple sclerosis, enrolled in a pregnancy study.

V gene TRBV12-5 combines with J gene TRBJ2-3; 7 nucleotides match TRBD1. With 5 bases clipped from V and 2 bases from J, the junction kept 13 bases outside the gene matches. Germline V lookup: CDR1 LGHNT, CDR2 FRNRAP. This CDR3 spans 17 amino acids. CDR3 coding DNA: TGTGCTAGTGGTGGGGTTTATACAGGGGAATACACAGATACGCAGTATTTT. It is translated as CASGGVYTGEYTDTQYF.

About this clone: At one end the junction does not follow the germline gene, possibly because of a read error. The chain uses TRBV7-7 and TRBJ2-2; the D gene is possibly TRBD1 (5 bases). CDR1 is SSHAT and CDR2 is FNYEAQ in the germline V gene (reference sequence). CDR3 length: 16 amino acids. CDR3 coding DNA: TGTGCTAGCAGCTTGGGGTTTGGAGCAGGGAAAGGGGAGCTGTTTTTT. Protein product: CASSLGFGAGKGELFF.

The chain has TRBV4-1 and TRBJ1-5; 8 bases agree with TRBD1. This CDR3 is built from 16 residues. The germline CDR1 and CDR2 sequences are MGHRA and YSYEKL. Trimming at V came to 4 bases and at J to 0 bases, leaving 5 bases not matched to a gene. Here the CDR3 reads CASSPSDRASNQPQHF. For the CDR3, the DNA is TGCGCCAGCAGCCCGTCGGACAGGGCTAGCAATCAGCCCCAGCATTTT.

This chain connects TRBV6-1 to TRBJ2-7; 7 bases map to TRBD2. The ends lost 1 base at V and 4 bases at J; junction bases unmatched: 7. The CDR3 loop spans 15 amino acids. CDR1 is MNHNS and CDR2 is SASEGT in the germline V gene. CDR3 coding DNA: TGTGCCAGCAGTGAAGTGTCTAGCGGAAGATACGAGCAGTACTTC. Translated, it gives CASSEVSSGRYEQYF.

The chain recombines TRBV27 with TRBJ2-7; weak D call: TRBD1 (6 bases). The CDR3 totals 12 residues. CDR1 and CDR2 (germline): MNHEY, SMNVEV (reference sequence). Trimming shortened V by 1 base and J by 6 bases, and 7 bases separated the two germline ends. The CDR3 DNA reads TGTGCCAGCAGTTTATTGGGGGCCGAGCAGTACTTC. Translating it yields CASSLLGAEQYF.

This clone occurred once. V usage is TRBV19 and J usage is TRBJ2-3; possibly TRBD2 for D (6 bases). The CDR3 has 14 amino acids. CDR1 LNHDA and CDR2 SQIVND come from the germline V gene (reference sequence). V lost 4 bases and J 0 bases, leaving 8 bases between the germline ends. This CDR3 reads CASSTGTSTDTQYF. CDR3 coding DNA: TGTGCCAGTAGTACAGGGACTAGCACAGATACGCAGTATTTT.

This rearrangement joins TRBV7-9 to TRBJ2-5; D uncertain. The CDR3 spans 13 residues. The V gene's germline CDR1 is SEHNR and CDR2 FQNEAQ (reference sequence). Trimming cost V 3 bases and J 5 bases, with 10 bases left between them. CDR3 coding DNA: TGTGCCAGCAGCTTTTCTGTCGTCGAGACCCAGTACTTC. It codes for CASSFSVVETQYF. Using reference TRBV7-9 and TRBJ2-5 for the parts outside the CDR3, the full variable domain is DTGVSQNPRHKITKRGQNVTFRCDPISEHNRLYWYRQTLGQGPEFLTYFQNEAQLEKSRLLSDRFSAERPKGSFSTLEIQRTEQGDSAMYLCASSFSVVETQYFGPGTRLLVL.

This chain joins TRBV5-1 and TRBJ2-1, with 12 bases aligning to TRBD2. The CDR3 has 15 amino acids. Trimming cost V 3 bases and J 5 bases; bases outside gene matches: 3. Germline V CDR1 and CDR2: SGHRS, YFSETQ. CDR3 nucleotide sequence: TGCGCCAGCAGCTCCCGACTAGCGGGGGACAATGAGCAGTTCTTC. Encoded protein: CASSSRLAGDNEQFF.

This clone was observed a single time. The CDR3 nucleotides are TGTGCCAGCAGTTCCCGGACAGCTCCTTACTTCAATGAGCAGTTCTTC. It codes for CASSSRTAPYFNEQFF. V is TRBV27 and J is TRBJ2-1, with D perhaps TRBD1 (6 bases). V was pared by 4 bases and J by 6 bases, with 19 bases between. The CDR3 is 16 amino acids. Germline assignment: CDR1 MNHEY and CDR2 SMNVEV (reference sequence).

A few counts support this clone. The chain recombines TRBV6-5 with TRBJ1-5, with D unresolved. CDR1 is MNHEY, CDR2 SVGAGI, per germline. Trimming stripped 2 bases from V and 7 bases from J, with 9 bases between. This CDR3 has 13 residues. CDR3 residues: CASSYDGRQPQHF. CDR3 sequence (DNA): TGTGCCAGCAGTTACGATGGCAGGCAGCCCCAGCATTTT.

The gene calls are TRBV7-9 and TRBJ2-5, with 14 bases aligning to TRBD2. The end of the DNA is better explained by TRBJ2-7, so the J call may be wrong. The CDR3 has 17 amino acids. Germline CDR1 and CDR2: SEHNR and FQNEAQ (reference sequence). CDR3 bases: TGTGCCAGCAGCCCTTCGAGACTAGCGGGAGGGAAATACGAGCAGTACTTC. Translated: CASSPSRLAGGKYEQYF.

This clone is a singleton in its sample. This rearrangement joins TRBV9 to TRBJ1-5; TRBD1 is a possible D gene (5 bases). Germline V gene data show CDR1 as SGDLS and CDR2 as YYNGEE. CDR3 length equals 15 residues. V lost 0 bases and J lost 3, with 10 bases in between. For the CDR3, the DNA is TGTGCCAGCAGCGTAGAATCGACAGTCAATCAGCCCCAGCATTTT. It specifies CASSVESTVNQPQHF.

The chain uses TRBV6-5 and TRBJ1-1; TRBD1 aligns across 8 bases. CDR1 and CDR2 (germline): MNHEY, SVGAGI. CDR3 length: 16 amino acids. With 0 bases clipped from V and 4 bases from J, the junction kept 7 bases outside the gene matches. The CDR3 reads CASSYSTDRVITEAFF. The DNA for the CDR3 is TGTGCCAGCAGTTACTCGACGGACAGGGTAATCACTGAAGCTTTCTTT.

This sequence joins TRBV4-3 and TRBJ2-5; a possible D gene is TRBD1 (6 bases). The CDR3 is 15 residues long. Deletions cut 3 bases from V and 2 bases from J, with 13 bases between. Germline lookup yields CDR1 LGHNA and CDR2 YSLEER. The CDR3 spells CASSQDWDTQETQYF. CDR3 sequence (DNA): TGCGCCAGCAGCCAGGATTGGGACACTCAAGAGACCCAGTACTTC.

The V call is TRBV9, the J call TRBJ2-3; D remains unclear. Trimming removed 0 bases at V and 0 bases at J, with 14 bases between. Per the germline V gene, CDR1 is SGDLS and CDR2 is YYNGEE. The CDR3 totals 17 residues. CDR3 coding DNA: TGTGCCAGCAGCGTAGTACCCCTAGACCGGAGCACAGATACGCAGTATTTT. This translates into CASSVVPLDRSTDTQYF.

The CDR3 DNA is TGTGCCAGCAGTCCCTCCCCGGGCGGGGCGGCAGATACGCAGTATTTT. The encoded protein is CASSPSPGGAADTQYF. The V call is TRBV28, the J call TRBJ2-3, with D tentatively TRBD2 (6 bases). The CDR3 sequence is 16 residues long. Germline CDR1 and CDR2: MDHEN and SYDVKM. V lost 5 bases to trimming and J lost 4 bases, with 19 bases between them. The variable domain in full, with the rest retrieved from reference TRBV28 and TRBJ2-3, is DVKVTQSSRYLVKRTGEKVFLECVQDMDHENMFWYRQDPGLGLRLIYFSYDVKMKEKGDIPEGYSVSREKKERFSLILESASTNQTSMYLCASSPSPGGAADTQYFGPGTRLTVL.

The gene calls are TRBV9 and TRBJ2-3, with 9 bases identical to TRBD2. The junction had 13 bases not matched to a gene; V was cut back by 0 bases and J by 5 bases. Germline CDR1 is SGDLS and CDR2 is YYNGEE. The CDR3 loop spans 18 amino acids. CDR3 DNA: TGTGCCAGCAGCGTAGAGCCCCAGGGGACTAGCCCTCTAGATACGCAGTATTTT. Translating it yields CASSVEPQGTSPLDTQYF.

The V and J genes are TRBV7-6 and TRBJ2-2; 7 positions agree with TRBD2. This CDR3 has 16 residues. With V trimmed by 2 bases and J by 4 bases, 7 bases remained unmatched. CDR1 and CDR2 (germline): SGHVS, FNYEAQ. The chain's CDR3 is CASSLFGGEGTGELFF. CDR3 DNA: TGTGCCAGCAGCTTATTTGGAGGGGAGGGCACCGGGGAGCTGTTTTTT.

Here the CDR3 reads CASSLGRTLVVANEQFF. CDR3 DNA sequence: TGTGCCAGCAGCTTAGGACGCACACTAGTGGTAGCCAATGAGCAGTTCTTC. V is TRBV7-6 and J is TRBJ2-1; D is possibly TRBD2 (5 bases). CDR3 size: 17 residues. Germline lookup yields CDR1 SGHVS and CDR2 FNYEAQ. Trimming left V 1 base short and J 6 bases short, with 19 bases between. Full variable domain (missing parts from reference TRBV7-6 and TRBJ2-1): GAGVSQSPRYKVTKRGQDVALRCDPISGHVSLYWYRQALGQGPEFLTYFNYEAQQDKSGLPNDRFSAERPEGSISTLTIQRTEQRDSAMYRCASSLGRTLVVANEQFFGPGTRLTVL.

The chain has TRBV18 and TRBJ1-1; tentatively, D is TRBD1 (6 bases). This CDR3 is built from 11 residues. Trimming took off 5 bases at V and 7 bases at J, with 8 bases between the two ends. Germline V gene sequence: CDR1 KGHSH, CDR2 LQKENI. CDR3 sequence (DNA): TGTGCCAGCTCAGGGGGCGGTGAAGCTTTCTTT. This gives the protein CASSGGGEAFF.

The chain carries TRBV7-9 and TRBJ1-5, with a weak D call TRBD1 (5 bases). V was clipped by 4 bases and J by 0 bases, with 22 bases between them. Germline CDR1 SEHNR, CDR2 FQNEAQ (reference sequence). The CDR3 has 19 residues. CDR3 loop: CASSSVGSRTQDSNQPQHF. The CDR3 DNA reads TGTGCCAGCAGCTCAGTTGGGTCCAGGACACAGGATAGCAATCAGCCCCAGCATTTT.

Within the sample, this clone is medium-sized (0.01 to 0.1%). The chain employs TRBV6-4 and TRBJ2-1, with TRBD2 matching 11 bases. This CDR3 contains 15 residues. J lost 5 bases, V lost 5 bases, and 5 bases had no gene match. Per the germline V gene, CDR1 is MRHNA and CDR2 is SNTAGT. Written as DNA, the CDR3 is TGTGCCAGCAGTACCGGGACTAGCGGCCACAATGAGCAGTTCTTC. Its translation: CASSTGTSGHNEQFF.